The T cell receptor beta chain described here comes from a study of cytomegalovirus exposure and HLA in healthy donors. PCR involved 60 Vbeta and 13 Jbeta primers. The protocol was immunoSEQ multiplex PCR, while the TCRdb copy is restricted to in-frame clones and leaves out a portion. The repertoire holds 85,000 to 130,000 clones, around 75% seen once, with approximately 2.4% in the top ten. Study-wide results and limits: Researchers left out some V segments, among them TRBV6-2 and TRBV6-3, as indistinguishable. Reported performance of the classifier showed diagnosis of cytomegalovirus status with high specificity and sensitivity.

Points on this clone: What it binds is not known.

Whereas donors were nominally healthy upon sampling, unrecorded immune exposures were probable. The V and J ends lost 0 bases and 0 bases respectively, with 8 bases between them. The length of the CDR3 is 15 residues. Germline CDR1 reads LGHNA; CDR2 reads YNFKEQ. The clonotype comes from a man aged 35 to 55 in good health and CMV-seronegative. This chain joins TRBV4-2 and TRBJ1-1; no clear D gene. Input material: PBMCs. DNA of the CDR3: TGTGCCAGCAGCCAAGAAGTGGCCATGAACACTGAAGCTTTCTTT. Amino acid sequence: CASSQEVAMNTEAFF.